Listed below are T cell receptor beta chains from one sample, sequenced in a study of early T cells in non-severe SARS-CoV-2 infection. From the 5' RACE reads, TCRdb called clonotypes with MiXCR, one entry per CDR3 protein. The sample consists of about 60,000 distinct CDR3 sequences, over 9.5% of them appearing once. The sequenced material came from whole blood. The receptors originated from an adult who was a healthcare worker with PCR-confirmed SARS-CoV-2 infection or an uninfected control (not recorded which). Each CDR3 is given with its conserved first and last residue. A D gene is named only where the DNA matches it firmly. Size values are once, few and many counts, or a class for expanded clones, and some rows have none.

D gene	clone size	V gene	J gene	CDR3 DNA	CDR3 protein
TRBD1	few	TRBV30	TRBJ1-2	TGTGCCTGGAGTACAGGGGGCAGTGTCTATGGCTACACCTTC	CAWSTGGSVYGYTF
TRBD2	many	TRBV30	TRBJ2-1	TGTGCCTTGGGGGGTAGCGGGGCCTACAATGAGCAGTTCTTC	CALGGSGAYNEQFF
NA	many	TRBV4-2	TRBJ1-6	TGTGCCAGCAGCCAAGATCGGCTGATTAATAATTCACCCCTCCACTTT	CASSQDRLINNSPLHF
NA	NA	TRBV11-2	TRBJ2-2	TGTGCCAGCAGCTTAGGGGAGAACACCGGGGAGCTGTTTTTT	CASSLGENTGELFF
NA	NA	TRBV27	TRBJ1-5	TGTGCCAGCAGTTTCGGTTATAGCAATCAGCCCCAGCATTTT	CASSFGYSNQPQHF
NA	NA	TRBV5-1	TRBJ2-4	TGCGCCAGCAGCCCCCCGCTTTCAGAAGCCAAAAACATTCAGTACTTC	CASSPPLSEAKNIQYF
TRBD1	NA	TRBV2	TRBJ1-2	TGTGCCAGCAGTGACAGGGGGGGATCCTATGGCTACACCTTC	CASSDRGGSYGYTF
NA	many	TRBV7-9	TRBJ1-1	TGTGCCAGCAGCCGGCCCGGTGAAGCTTTCTTT	CASSRPGEAFF
TRBD1	many	TRBV3-1	TRBJ1-6	TGTGCCAGCAGCCCTGGACAGGGTAATTCACCCCTCCACTTT	CASSPGQGNSPLHF
TRBD2	NA	TRBV5-5	TRBJ2-1	TGTGCCAGCAGCTTGGCGTTGGGGGGGAGCTCCTACAATGAGCAGTTCTTC	CASSLALGGSSYNEQFF
TRBD2	many	TRBV13	TRBJ2-7	TGTGCCAGCAGCTTAAGCGGGGGCCTCTCCTACGAGCAGTACTTC	CASSLSGGLSYEQYF
NA	NA	TRBV28	TRBJ2-1	TGTGCCAGCAATCGCGACCGCCAAGGTGACAATGAGCAGTTCTTC	CASNRDRQGDNEQFF
TRBD1	few	TRBV18	TRBJ1-2	TGTGCCAGCTCACCCGGGGGACAGGGAATTGGCTACACCTTC	CASSPGGQGIGYTF
NA	NA	TRBV15	TRBJ1-1	TGTGCCACCAGCAGGAGAGGCGGCACTGAAGCTTTCTTT	CATSRRGGTEAFF
TRBD1	many	TRBV5-6	TRBJ1-3	TGTGCCAGCAGCTCGGACAGGGGTGCGGGAAACACCATATATTTT	CASSSDRGAGNTIYF
TRBD1	many	TRBV6-1	TRBJ1-4	TGTGCCAGCAGTGAAAATGCCTTAACCGGGACAGGGGGGGTCCTTAATGAAAAACTGTTTTTT	CASSENALTGTGGVLNEKLFF
NA	many	TRBV28	TRBJ2-1	TGTGCCAGCAGTTCGTTCGGGCACCACAATGAGCAGTTCTTC	CASSSFGHHNEQFF
NA	few	TRBV7-3	TRBJ2-2	TGTGCCAGCAGCTTTCGCCGTGGAGGGCAGGGGATCACCGGGGAGCTGTTTTTT	CASSFRRGGQGITGELFF